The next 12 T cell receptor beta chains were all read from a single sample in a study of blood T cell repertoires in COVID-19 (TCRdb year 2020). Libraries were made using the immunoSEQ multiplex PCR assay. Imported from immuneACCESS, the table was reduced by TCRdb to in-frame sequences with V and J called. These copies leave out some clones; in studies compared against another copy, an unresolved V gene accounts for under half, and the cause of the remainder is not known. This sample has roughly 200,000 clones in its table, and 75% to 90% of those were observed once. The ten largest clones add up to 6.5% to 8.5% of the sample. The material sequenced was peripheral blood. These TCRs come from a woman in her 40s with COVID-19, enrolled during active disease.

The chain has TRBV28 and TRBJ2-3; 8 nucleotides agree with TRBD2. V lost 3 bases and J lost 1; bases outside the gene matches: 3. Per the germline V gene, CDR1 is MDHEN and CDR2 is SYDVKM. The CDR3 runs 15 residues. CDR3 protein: CASSLAGGGTDTQYF. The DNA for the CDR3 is TGTGCCAGCAGTTTGGCGGGAGGAGGCACAGATACGCAGTATTTT.

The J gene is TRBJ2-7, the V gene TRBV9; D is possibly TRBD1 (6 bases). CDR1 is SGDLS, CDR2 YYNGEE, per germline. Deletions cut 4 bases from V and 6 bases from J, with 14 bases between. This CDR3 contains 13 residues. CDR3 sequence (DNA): TGTGCCAGCAGCCCTCTTCAGGGGCTCGAGCAGTACTTC. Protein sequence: CASSPLQGLEQYF.

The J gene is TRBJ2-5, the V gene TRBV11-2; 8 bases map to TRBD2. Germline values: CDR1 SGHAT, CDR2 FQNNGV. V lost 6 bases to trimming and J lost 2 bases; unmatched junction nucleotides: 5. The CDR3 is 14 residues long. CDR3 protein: CASSFRGGQETQYF. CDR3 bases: TGTGCCAGCAGTTTTCGGGGGGGACAAGAGACCCAGTACTTC.

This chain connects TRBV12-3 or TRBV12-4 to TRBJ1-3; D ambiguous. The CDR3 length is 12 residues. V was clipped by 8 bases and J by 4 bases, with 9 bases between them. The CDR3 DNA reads TGTGCCAGCCGTGAGATGGGAAACACCATATATTTT. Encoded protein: CASREMGNTIYF.

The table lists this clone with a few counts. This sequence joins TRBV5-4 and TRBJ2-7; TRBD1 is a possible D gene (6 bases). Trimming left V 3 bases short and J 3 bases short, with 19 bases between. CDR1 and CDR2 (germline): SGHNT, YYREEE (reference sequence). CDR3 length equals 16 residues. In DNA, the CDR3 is TGTGCCAGCAGCTATTTTTTAGGGACAAGGAACTACGAGCAGTACTTC. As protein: CASSYFLGTRNYEQYF.

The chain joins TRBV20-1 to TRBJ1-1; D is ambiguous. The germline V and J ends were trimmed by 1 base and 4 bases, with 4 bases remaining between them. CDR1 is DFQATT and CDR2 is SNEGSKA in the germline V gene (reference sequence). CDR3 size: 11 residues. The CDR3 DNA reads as TGCAGTGCTAGAGCTAGCACTGAAGCTTTCTTT. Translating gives CSARASTEAFF.

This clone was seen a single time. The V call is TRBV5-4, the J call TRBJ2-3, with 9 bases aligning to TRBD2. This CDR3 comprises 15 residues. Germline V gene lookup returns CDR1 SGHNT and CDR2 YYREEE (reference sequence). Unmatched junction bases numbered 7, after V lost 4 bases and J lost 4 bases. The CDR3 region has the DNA TGTGCCAGCAGCGACCTGACTAGCGGCGCAGATACGCAGTATTTT. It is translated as CASSDLTSGADTQYF.

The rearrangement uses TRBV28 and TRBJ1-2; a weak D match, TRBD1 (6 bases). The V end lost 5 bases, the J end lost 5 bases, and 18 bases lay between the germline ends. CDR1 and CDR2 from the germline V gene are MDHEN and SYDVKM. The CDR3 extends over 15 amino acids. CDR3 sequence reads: CASSLPPKGVYGYTF. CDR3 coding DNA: TGTGCCAGCAGTCTCCCCCCAAAGGGGGTTTATGGCTACACCTTC.

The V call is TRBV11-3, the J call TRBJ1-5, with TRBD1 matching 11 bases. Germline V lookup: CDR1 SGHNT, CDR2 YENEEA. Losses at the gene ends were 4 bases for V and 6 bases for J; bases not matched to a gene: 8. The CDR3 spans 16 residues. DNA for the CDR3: TGTGCCAGCAGCTCCAGCGGGACAGGGGGAATTCAGCCCCAGCATTTT. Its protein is CASSSSGTGGIQPQHF.

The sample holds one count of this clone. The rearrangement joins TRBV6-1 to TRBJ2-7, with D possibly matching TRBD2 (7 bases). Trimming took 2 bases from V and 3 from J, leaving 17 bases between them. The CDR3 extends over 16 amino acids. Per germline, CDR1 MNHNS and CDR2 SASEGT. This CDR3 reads CASSERGGRTLYEQYF. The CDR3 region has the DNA TGTGCCAGCAGTGAAAGGGGGGGGAGAACCCTCTACGAGCAGTACTTC.

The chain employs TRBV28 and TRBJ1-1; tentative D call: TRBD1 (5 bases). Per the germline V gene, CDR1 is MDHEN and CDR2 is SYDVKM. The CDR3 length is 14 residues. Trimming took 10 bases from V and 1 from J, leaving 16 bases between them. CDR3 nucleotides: TGTGCCACCCTACAGGTCCATCAGAACACTGAAGCTTTCTTT. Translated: CATLQVHQNTEAFF.

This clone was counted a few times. The CDR3 nucleotides are TGTGCCAGCAGCTTACCGGGACAGCAAGAGACCCAGTACTTC. Amino acids: CASSLPGQQETQYF. The J gene is TRBJ2-5, the V gene TRBV7-9, with 7 nucleotides matching TRBD1. The length of the CDR3 is 14 residues. From germline, CDR1 is SEHNR and CDR2 FQNEAQ (reference sequence). Trimming took 2 bases from V and 2 from J; bases not matched to a gene: 2.